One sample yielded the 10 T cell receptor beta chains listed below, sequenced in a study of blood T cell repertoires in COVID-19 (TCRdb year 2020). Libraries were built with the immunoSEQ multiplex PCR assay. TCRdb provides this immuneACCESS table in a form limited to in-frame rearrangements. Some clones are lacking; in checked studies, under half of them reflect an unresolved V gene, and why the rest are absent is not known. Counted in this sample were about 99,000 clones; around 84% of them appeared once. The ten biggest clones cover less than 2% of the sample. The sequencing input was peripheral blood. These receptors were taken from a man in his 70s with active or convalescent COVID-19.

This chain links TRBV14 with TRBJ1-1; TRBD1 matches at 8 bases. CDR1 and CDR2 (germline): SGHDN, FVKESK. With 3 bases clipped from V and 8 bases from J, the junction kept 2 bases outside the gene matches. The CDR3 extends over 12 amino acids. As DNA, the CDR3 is TGTGCCAGCAGCCATACAGGGGGGGAAGCTTTCTTT. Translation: CASSHTGGEAFF.

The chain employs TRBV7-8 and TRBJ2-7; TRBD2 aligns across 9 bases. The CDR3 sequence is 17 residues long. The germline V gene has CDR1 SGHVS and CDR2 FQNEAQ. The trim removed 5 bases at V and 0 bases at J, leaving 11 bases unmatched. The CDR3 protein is CASSPGTSRFLSYEQYF. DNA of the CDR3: TGTGCCAGCAGCCCTGGGACTAGCCGTTTCCTCTCCTACGAGCAGTACTTC.

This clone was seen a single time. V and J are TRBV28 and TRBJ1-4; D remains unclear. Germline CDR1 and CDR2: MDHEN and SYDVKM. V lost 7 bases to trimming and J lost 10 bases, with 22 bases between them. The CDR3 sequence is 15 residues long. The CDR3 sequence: CASTNVGIHERKLFF. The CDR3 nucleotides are TGTGCCAGCACCAACGTCGGGATTCACGAGAGAAAACTGTTTTTT. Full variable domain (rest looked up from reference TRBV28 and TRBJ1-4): DVKVTQSSRYLVKRTGEKVFLECVQDMDHENMFWYRQDPGLGLRLIYFSYDVKMKEKGDIPEGYSVSREKKERFSLILESASTNQTSMYLCASTNVGIHERKLFFGSGTQLSVL.

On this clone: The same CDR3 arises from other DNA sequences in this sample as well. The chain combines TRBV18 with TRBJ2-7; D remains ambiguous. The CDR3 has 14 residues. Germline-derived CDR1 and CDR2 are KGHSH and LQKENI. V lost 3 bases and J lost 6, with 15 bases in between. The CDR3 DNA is TGTGCCAGCTCACCTTCTGGCGGTGAAGGCGAGCAGTACTTC. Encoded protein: CASSPSGGEGEQYF.

CDR3 nucleotide sequence: TGTGCCAGCAGCGCCCGGAACTATGGCTACACCTTC. It yields the protein CASSARNYGYTF. The rearrangement joins TRBV28 to TRBJ1-2; D remains ambiguous. The CDR3 has 12 amino acids. The V gene's germline CDR1 is MDHEN and CDR2 SYDVKM. Trimming removed 6 bases from V and 2 bases from J, with 7 bases in between.

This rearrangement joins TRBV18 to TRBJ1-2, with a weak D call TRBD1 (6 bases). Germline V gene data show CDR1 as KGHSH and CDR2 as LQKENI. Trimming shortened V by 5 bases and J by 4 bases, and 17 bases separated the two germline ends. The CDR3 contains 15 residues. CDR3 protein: CASSNEAGEIYGYTF. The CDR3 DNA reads TGTGCCAGCTCAAATGAGGCAGGGGAAATCTATGGCTACACCTTC.

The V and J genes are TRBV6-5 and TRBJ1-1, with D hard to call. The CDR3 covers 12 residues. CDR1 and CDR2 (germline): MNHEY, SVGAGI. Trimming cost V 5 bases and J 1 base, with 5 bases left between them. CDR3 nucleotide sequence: TGTGCCAGCAGTAGACAGAACACTGAAGCTTTCTTT. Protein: CASSRQNTEAFF.

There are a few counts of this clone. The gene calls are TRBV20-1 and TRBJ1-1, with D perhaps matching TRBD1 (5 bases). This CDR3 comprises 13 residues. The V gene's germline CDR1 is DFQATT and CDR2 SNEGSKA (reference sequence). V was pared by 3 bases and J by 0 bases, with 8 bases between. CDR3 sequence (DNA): TGCAGTGCTAGTGTAGGGGTGAACACTGAAGCTTTCTTT. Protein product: CSASVGVNTEAFF.

CDR3 sequence (DNA): TGCGCCAGCTGTGACAGGGGGTTCACCGGGGAGCTGTTTTTT. Protein: CASCDRGFTGELFF. The genes are TRBV5-1 and TRBJ2-2; 9 bases fit TRBD1. The CDR3 is 14 residues long. Trimming took 7 bases from V and 4 from J; bases not matched to a gene: 5. Per the germline V gene, CDR1 is SGHRS and CDR2 is YFSETQ.

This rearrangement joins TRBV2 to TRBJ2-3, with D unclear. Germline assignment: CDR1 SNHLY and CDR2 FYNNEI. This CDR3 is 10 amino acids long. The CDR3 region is CALLTDTQYF. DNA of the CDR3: TGTGCTCTCCTTACAGATACGCAGTATTTT.